Listed below are T cell receptor beta chains from one sample, sequenced in a study of cytomegalovirus exposure and HLA in healthy donors. The protocol was immunoSEQ multiplex PCR, while the TCRdb copy is restricted to in-frame clones and leaves out a portion. The repertoire includes tens of thousands of clones, 76% of them detected once, and more than 2.5% sits in the top ten. The sequenced sample consisted of PBMCs. The receptors stem from a man aged 18 to 35 in good health and CMV-seronegative. The CDR3 runs from the conserved cysteine through the conserved F or W. The order of the fields is V gene, D gene, clone size, J gene, CDR3 protein, CDR3 DNA. The D gene is left open where the match is weak. Size is stated for part of the rows, as once, few or many counts, or as a class when the clone is expanded.

V gene: TRBV7-2; D gene: -; clone size: -; J gene: TRBJ2-1; CDR3 protein: CASSRLPERYNEQFF; CDR3 DNA: TGTGCCAGCAGCCGCTTGCCCGAGCGCTACAATGAGCAGTTCTTC
V gene: TRBV6-5; D gene: -; clone size: -; J gene: TRBJ1-2; CDR3 protein: CASSYSGRGGNYGYTF; CDR3 DNA: TGCGCCAGCAGTTACTCGGGCAGGGGCGGTAACTATGGCTACACCTTC
V gene: TRBV28; D gene: TRBD1; clone size: -; J gene: TRBJ1-4; CDR3 protein: CASSHRGSNEKLFF; CDR3 DNA: TGTGCCAGCAGCCACAGGGGGAGTAATGAAAAACTGTTTTTT
V gene: TRBV7-9; D gene: TRBD2; clone size: -; J gene: TRBJ2-1; CDR3 protein: CASSLNSGGYNEQFF; CDR3 DNA: TGTGCCAGCAGCTTAAACAGCGGGGGCTACAATGAGCAGTTCTTC
V gene: TRBV5-1; D gene: -; clone size: -; J gene: TRBJ2-3; CDR3 protein: CASSWGDFTDTQYF; CDR3 DNA: TGCGCCAGCAGCTGGGGGGACTTTACAGATACGCAGTATTTT
V gene: TRBV15; D gene: TRBD1; clone size: -; J gene: TRBJ1-2; CDR3 protein: CATSRDDRGAGGYTF; CDR3 DNA: TGTGCCACCAGCAGAGACGACAGGGGCGCGGGCGGCTACACCTTC
V gene: TRBV6-5; D gene: -; clone size: -; J gene: TRBJ1-3; CDR3 protein: CASSYSGQLSGNTIYF; CDR3 DNA: TGTGCCAGCAGTTACTCAGGACAGCTCTCTGGAAACACCATATATTTT
V gene: TRBV19; D gene: -; clone size: once; J gene: TRBJ2-5; CDR3 protein: CASSKRGIQETQYF; CDR3 DNA: TGTGCCAGTAGCAAAAGGGGCATCCAAGAGACCCAGTACTTC
V gene: TRBV4-1; D gene: TRBD1; clone size: -; J gene: TRBJ1-1; CDR3 protein: CASSQRGQGLNTEAFF; CDR3 DNA: TGCGCCAGCAGCCAAAGGGGACAGGGGTTGAACACTGAAGCTTTCTTT
V gene: TRBV25-1; D gene: TRBD2; clone size: -; J gene: TRBJ2-3; CDR3 protein: CASSSGNTDTQYF; CDR3 DNA: TGTGCCAGCAGCAGCGGGAACACAGATACGCAGTATTTT
V gene: TRBV7-6; D gene: -; clone size: -; J gene: TRBJ2-5; CDR3 protein: CASSSERYQETQYF; CDR3 DNA: TGTGCCAGCAGCTCTGAGAGATACCAAGAGACCCAGTACTTC
V gene: TRBV5-8; D gene: TRBD1; clone size: -; J gene: TRBJ1-3; CDR3 protein: CASSLRGRFVLNTIYF; CDR3 DNA: TGTGCCAGCAGCTTGAGGGGGCGCTTTGTCCTGAACACCATATATTTT
V gene: TRBV5-1; D gene: -; clone size: -; J gene: TRBJ2-2; CDR3 protein: CASSLRGSDNTGELFF; CDR3 DNA: TGCGCCAGCAGCTTGCGCGGCAGCGACAACACCGGGGAGCTGTTTTTT
V gene: TRBV7-9; D gene: -; clone size: -; J gene: TRBJ2-1; CDR3 protein: CASRQGNRDEQFF; CDR3 DNA: TGTGCCAGCAGGCAGGGTAATAGGGATGAGCAGTTCTTC
V gene: TRBV7-8; D gene: -; clone size: -; J gene: TRBJ1-2; CDR3 protein: CAGSNRVGYGYTF; CDR3 DNA: TGTGCCGGCAGCAACAGGGTCGGCTATGGCTACACCTTC
V gene: TRBV9; D gene: TRBD1; clone size: few; J gene: TRBJ2-3; CDR3 protein: CASSHGQGRTDTQYF; CDR3 DNA: TGTGCCAGCAGCCATGGACAGGGGCGCACAGATACGCAGTATTTT
V gene: TRBV18; D gene: -; clone size: -; J gene: TRBJ1-2; CDR3 protein: CASTPGEEKGYTF; CDR3 DNA: TGTGCCAGCACACCGGGGGAGGAGAAAGGCTACACCTTC
V gene: TRBV5-6; D gene: TRBD1; clone size: -; J gene: TRBJ1-4; CDR3 protein: CASSWGTGNEKLFF; CDR3 DNA: TGTGCCAGCAGCTGGGGGACAGGGAATGAAAAACTGTTTTTT
V gene: TRBV7-3; D gene: -; clone size: -; J gene: TRBJ2-3; CDR3 protein: CASSLNGGPDTQYF; CDR3 DNA: TGTGCCAGCAGCTTAAACGGGGGGCCGGATACGCAGTATTTT
V gene: TRBV5-4; D gene: TRBD2; clone size: -; J gene: TRBJ2-3; CDR3 protein: CASSMGTSGGAADTQYF; CDR3 DNA: TGTGCCAGCAGCATGGGGACTAGCGGGGGGGCTGCAGATACGCAGTATTTT
V gene: TRBV2; D gene: -; clone size: -; J gene: TRBJ1-2; CDR3 protein: CASRQGGGNYGYTF; CDR3 DNA: TGTGCCAGCAGACAGGGCGGAGGAAACTATGGCTACACCTTC
V gene: TRBV5-4; D gene: TRBD1; clone size: -; J gene: TRBJ2-7; CDR3 protein: CASRYRGESSYEQYF; CDR3 DNA: TGTGCCAGCAGGTACAGGGGTGAGAGCTCCTACGAGCAGTACTTC
V gene: TRBV28; D gene: TRBD2; clone size: -; J gene: TRBJ2-1; CDR3 protein: CASRELGLAGTNEQFF; CDR3 DNA: TGTGCCAGCAGAGAGTTGGGCCTAGCGGGGACCAATGAGCAGTTCTTC
V gene: TRBV5-1; D gene: -; clone size: -; J gene: TRBJ2-2; CDR3 protein: CASSSGTLSTGELFF; CDR3 DNA: TGCGCCAGCAGCTCCGGGACTCTGAGCACCGGGGAGCTGTTTTTT
V gene: TRBV6-4; D gene: TRBD2; clone size: -; J gene: TRBJ2-3; CDR3 protein: CASSGLAGGTDTQYF; CDR3 DNA: TGTGCCAGCAGTGGACTAGCGGGGGGGACAGATACGCAGTATTTT
V gene: TRBV7-2; D gene: TRBD2; clone size: -; J gene: TRBJ2-5; CDR3 protein: CASSLDSGGSSGVTQYF; CDR3 DNA: TGTGCCAGCAGCTTAGATAGCGGGGGCTCCTCGGGTGTCACCCAGTACTTC
V gene: TRBV2; D gene: TRBD1; clone size: once; J gene: TRBJ2-7; CDR3 protein: CASRWGQGADEQYF; CDR3 DNA: TGTGCCAGCAGATGGGGACAGGGGGCAGACGAGCAGTACTTC
V gene: TRBV5-8; D gene: TRBD1; clone size: -; J gene: TRBJ2-1; CDR3 protein: CASSVGQGVDNEQFF; CDR3 DNA: TGTGCCAGCAGCGTTGGACAGGGGGTTGACAATGAGCAGTTCTTC
V gene: TRBV11-2; D gene: TRBD1; clone size: -; J gene: TRBJ2-3; CDR3 protein: CASRNRDSGPDTQYF; CDR3 DNA: TGTGCCAGCAGGAACCGGGACAGCGGCCCAGATACGCAGTATTTT
V gene: TRBV30; D gene: -; clone size: -; J gene: TRBJ2-7; CDR3 protein: CATDRPGSYEQYF; CDR3 DNA: TGTGCCACGGACAGACCGGGCTCCTACGAGCAGTACTTC
V gene: TRBV6-5; D gene: TRBD1; clone size: -; J gene: TRBJ1-2; CDR3 protein: CASIKGQGGGYTF; CDR3 DNA: TGTGCCAGCATCAAGGGACAGGGAGGCGGCTACACCTTC
V gene: TRBV4-1; D gene: TRBD1; clone size: -; J gene: TRBJ1-2; CDR3 protein: CASSQSSGQGALGYTF; CDR3 DNA: TGCGCCAGCAGCCAATCCTCGGGACAGGGGGCGTTAGGCTACACCTTC
V gene: TRBV4-3; D gene: TRBD1; clone size: -; J gene: TRBJ1-2; CDR3 protein: CASSQGTGVYGYTF; CDR3 DNA: TGCGCCAGCAGCCAAGGGACAGGGGTCTATGGCTACACCTTC
V gene: TRBV6-5; D gene: TRBD1; clone size: few; J gene: TRBJ2-7; CDR3 protein: CASSYSGTGDYEQYF; CDR3 DNA: TGTGCCAGCAGTTACTCCGGGACAGGGGACTACGAGCAGTACTTC
V gene: TRBV27; D gene: -; clone size: -; J gene: TRBJ2-2; CDR3 protein: CASRPPLRDTGELFF; CDR3 DNA: TGTGCCAGCAGGCCGCCACTCAGGGACACCGGGGAGCTGTTTTTT
V gene: TRBV7-6; D gene: -; clone size: once; J gene: TRBJ2-7; CDR3 protein: CASSSGAGEGYEQYF; CDR3 DNA: TGTGCCAGCAGCTCCGGGGCAGGGGAGGGCTACGAGCAGTACTTC
V gene: TRBV10-1; D gene: -; clone size: -; J gene: TRBJ1-6; CDR3 protein: CASSGDGGNSPLHF; CDR3 DNA: TGCGCCAGCAGTGGGGACGGGGGGAATTCACCCCTCCACTTT
V gene: TRBV5-1; D gene: -; clone size: -; J gene: TRBJ2-5; CDR3 protein: CASSLGSSVAQETQYF; CDR3 DNA: TGCGCCAGCAGCTTGGGATCGTCGGTAGCTCAAGAGACCCAGTACTTC
V gene: TRBV11-2; D gene: -; clone size: -; J gene: TRBJ1-1; CDR3 protein: CASSLVVGGLPNTEAFF; CDR3 DNA: TGTGCCAGCAGCCTCGTTGTGGGGGGACTTCCTAACACTGAAGCTTTCTTT
V gene: TRBV5-6; D gene: TRBD2; clone size: -; J gene: TRBJ2-3; CDR3 protein: CASSSLELAGGKQYF; CDR3 DNA: TGTGCCAGCAGCTCCCTGGAACTAGCGGGGGGAAAACAGTATTTT
V gene: TRBV5-8; D gene: -; clone size: -; J gene: TRBJ2-7; CDR3 protein: CASSSRDEQYF; CDR3 DNA: TGTGCCAGCAGCTCGAGGGACGAGCAGTACTTC
V gene: TRBV6-1; D gene: -; clone size: -; J gene: TRBJ2-7; CDR3 protein: CASSEGKGEF; CDR3 DNA: TGTGCCAGCAGTGAAGGGAAAGGGGAATTC
V gene: TRBV27; D gene: -; clone size: -; J gene: TRBJ2-4; CDR3 protein: CASSHSLAKNIQYF; CDR3 DNA: TGTGCCAGCAGCCACTCTTTGGCCAAAAACATTCAGTACTTC
V gene: TRBV29-1; D gene: -; clone size: -; J gene: TRBJ1-1; CDR3 protein: CSVRPGDTEAFF; CDR3 DNA: TGCAGCGTTCGGCCAGGGGACACTGAAGCTTTCTTT
V gene: TRBV7-3; D gene: -; clone size: -; J gene: TRBJ2-5; CDR3 protein: CASSLTTRETQYF; CDR3 DNA: TGTGCCAGCAGCTTAACTACCCGGGAGACCCAGTACTTC
V gene: TRBV6-4; D gene: -; clone size: -; J gene: TRBJ2-4; CDR3 protein: CARQGLQGNIQYF; CDR3 DNA: TGTGCCAGACAGGGCCTCCAGGGGAACATTCAGTACTTC
V gene: TRBV28; D gene: TRBD1; clone size: few; J gene: TRBJ2-1; CDR3 protein: CASTKTGYNEQFF; CDR3 DNA: TGTGCCAGCACCAAGACAGGGTATAATGAGCAGTTCTTC
V gene: TRBV5-1; D gene: TRBD2; clone size: -; J gene: TRBJ2-5; CDR3 protein: CASSRGGLAGVQETQYF; CDR3 DNA: TGCGCCAGCAGCCGGGGGGGACTAGCGGGGGTCCAAGAGACCCAGTACTTC
V gene: TRBV7-2; D gene: TRBD2; clone size: -; J gene: TRBJ2-1; CDR3 protein: CASSNLAGGNRGNEQFF; CDR3 DNA: TGTGCCAGCAGCAACCTAGCGGGGGGGAATAGGGGGAATGAGCAGTTCTTC
V gene: TRBV6-1; D gene: -; clone size: -; J gene: TRBJ2-7; CDR3 protein: CASSEAGGPPYEQYF; CDR3 DNA: TGTGCCAGCAGTGAAGCGGGGGGTCCACCCTACGAGCAGTACTTC
V gene: TRBV10-2; D gene: -; clone size: -; J gene: TRBJ1-1; CDR3 protein: CATLQGRNTEAFF; CDR3 DNA: TGCGCCACTTTACAGGGACGGAACACTGAAGCTTTCTTT
V gene: TRBV21-1; D gene: -; clone size: few; J gene: TRBJ2-7; CDR3 protein: CASGSGGYEQYF; CDR3 DNA: TGTGCCAGCGGCTCCGGGGGCTACGAGCAGTACTTC
V gene: TRBV6-6; D gene: -; clone size: -; J gene: TRBJ1-5; CDR3 protein: CASSDTGYQPQHF; CDR3 DNA: TGTGCCAGCAGCGACACAGGGTACCAGCCCCAGCATTTT